Shown below are 4 T cell receptor beta chains from a single sample sequenced in a study of a mutant IDH1 vaccine in newly diagnosed glioma. Measured with immunoSEQ multiplex PCR; TCRdb has only the in-frame clones, and not every one. The data contain 30,000 to 40,000 clones, around nine tenths of them seen just once; the ten biggest clones take up 15% to 20%. Time point of the sample: baseline, week 1 (first vaccination visit). Stated treatment: pre-vaccination baseline after standard-of-care therapy. Here the sequenced sample was PBMCs, taken from a glioma patient treated with radiotherapy, temozolomide or both. These receptors were taken from a man aged 18 to 30 with glioma.

The sample holds one count of this clone. The V gene is TRBV10-1, the J gene TRBJ2-7; D is tentatively TRBD1 or TRBD2 (5 bases each). The V gene lost 2 bases and the J gene lost 3 bases, with 11 bases spanning the gap. The V gene's germline CDR1 is WNHNN and CDR2 SYGVQD (reference sequence). CDR3 length: 14 amino acids. CDR3 nucleotides: TGCGCCAGCAGTGAGAGGGACGGAAACTACGAGCAGTACTTC. It is translated as CASSERDGNYEQYF.

This clone was observed a single time. The chain combines TRBV7-2 with TRBJ1-6; 7 bases are shared with TRBD1. V was clipped by 5 bases and J by 7 bases; unmatched bases: 14. The CDR3 spans 17 residues. Germline V gene lookup returns CDR1 SGHTA and CDR2 FQGNSA. CDR3 coding DNA: TGTGCCAGCAGCACGCGACAGGGAAATGATCGGAATTCACCCCTCCACTTT. It translates to CASSTRQGNDRNSPLHF. The whole variable domain, filled in from reference TRBV7-2 and TRBJ1-6, reads GAGVSQSPSNKVTEKGKDVELRCDPISGHTALYWYRQSLGQGLEFLIYFQGNSAPDKSGLPSDRFSAERTGGSVSTLTIQRTQQEDSAVYLCASSTRQGNDRNSPLHFGNGTRLTVT.

The chain links TRBV18 to TRBJ2-5; 7 bases are shared with TRBD2. There are 14 residues in the CDR3. Germline CDR1 reads KGHSH; CDR2 reads LQKENI. Germline trimming cut 4 bases from V and 4 bases from J; bases unmatched to any gene: 6. CDR3 amino acids: CASSQRLAGETQYF. CDR3 coding DNA: TGTGCCAGCTCACAGCGACTAGCCGGAGAGACCCAGTACTTC.

V and J are TRBV29-1 and TRBJ1-2; D possibly corresponds to TRBD1 (5 bases). The CDR3 spans 14 residues. V lost 0 bases and J 4 bases, leaving 12 bases between the germline ends. Looked up from germline, CDR1 is SQVTM and CDR2 is ANQGSEA. The DNA for the CDR3 is TGCAGCGTTGAAGATCGGGACGGGGCCTATGGCTACACCTTC. Amino acids: CSVEDRDGAYGYTF.